This TCR beta chain was recorded in a study of CD8 T cells in ankylosing spondylitis. Study-level findings and limits: There were earlier reports of some motif variants in reactive arthritis synovial fluid and blood.

Remarks on this clonotype: Its antigen remains unidentified.

This CDR3 region has 18 residues. V was pared by 5 bases and J by 4 bases, with 25 bases between. TCRdb reanalysed the 5' RACE reads using MiXCR and keeps one entry per CDR3 protein. The sample has 150,000 to 200,000 distinct CDR3 sequences, 13% seen once. The TCR comes from a female donor with ankylosing spondylitis or in good health (not recorded which). The specimen was blood, either unsorted or a sorted T cell fraction (not recorded which). The V gene is TRBV12-3 or TRBV12-4, the J gene TRBJ2-3, with D perhaps given as TRBD1 or TRBD2 (5 bases each). CDR3: CASSPKGWGGGGADTQYF. The CDR3 DNA reads TGTGCCAGCAGTCCTAAAGGGTGGGGCGGAGGTGGGGCAGATACGCAGTATTTT.